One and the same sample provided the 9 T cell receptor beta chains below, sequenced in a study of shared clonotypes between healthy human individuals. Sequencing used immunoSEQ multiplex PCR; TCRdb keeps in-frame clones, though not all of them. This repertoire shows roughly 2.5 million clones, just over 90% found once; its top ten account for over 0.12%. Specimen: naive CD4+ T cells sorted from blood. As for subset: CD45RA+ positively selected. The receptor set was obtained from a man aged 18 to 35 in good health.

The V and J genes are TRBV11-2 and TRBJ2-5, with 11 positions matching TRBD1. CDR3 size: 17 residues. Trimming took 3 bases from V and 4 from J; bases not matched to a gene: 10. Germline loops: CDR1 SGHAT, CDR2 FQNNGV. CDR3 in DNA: TGTGCCAGCAGCTTTGGACAGGGGGCTTCTTCCGGAGAGACCCAGTACTTC. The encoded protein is CASSFGQGASSGETQYF.

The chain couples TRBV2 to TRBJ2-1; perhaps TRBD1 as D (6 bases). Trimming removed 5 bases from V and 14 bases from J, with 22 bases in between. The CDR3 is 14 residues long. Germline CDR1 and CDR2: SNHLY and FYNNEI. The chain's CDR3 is CASSTGTSTFVEFF. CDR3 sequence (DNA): TGTGCCAGCAGTACCGGGACATCTACCTTCGTGGAGTTCTTC.

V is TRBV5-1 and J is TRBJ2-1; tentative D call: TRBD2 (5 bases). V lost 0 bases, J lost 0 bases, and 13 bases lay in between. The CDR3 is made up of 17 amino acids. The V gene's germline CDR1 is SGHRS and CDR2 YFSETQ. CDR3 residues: CASSLVGSASSYNEQFF. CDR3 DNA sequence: TGCGCCAGCAGCTTGGTGGGTAGCGCGAGCTCCTACAATGAGCAGTTCTTC.

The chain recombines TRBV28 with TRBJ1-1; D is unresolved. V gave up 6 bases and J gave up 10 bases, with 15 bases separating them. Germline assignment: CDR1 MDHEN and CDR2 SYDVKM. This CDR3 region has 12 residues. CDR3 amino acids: CASSSTRLGAFF. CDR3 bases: TGTGCCAGCAGCTCGACACGGCTAGGAGCTTTCTTT.

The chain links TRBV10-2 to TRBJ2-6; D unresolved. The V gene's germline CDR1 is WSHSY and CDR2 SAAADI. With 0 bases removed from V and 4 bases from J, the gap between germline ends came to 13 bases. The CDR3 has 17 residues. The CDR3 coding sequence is TGCGCCAGCAGTGAGTCGGCTGGGCCAGAGGGGGCCAACGTCCTGACTTTC. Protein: CASSESAGPEGANVLTF.

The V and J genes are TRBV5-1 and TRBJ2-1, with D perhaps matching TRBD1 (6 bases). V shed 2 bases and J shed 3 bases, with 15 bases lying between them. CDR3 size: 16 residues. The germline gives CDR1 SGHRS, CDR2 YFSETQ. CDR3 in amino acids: CASSFDRLPIYNEQFF. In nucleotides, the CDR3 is TGCGCCAGCAGCTTCGACAGGTTACCCATCTACAATGAGCAGTTCTTC.

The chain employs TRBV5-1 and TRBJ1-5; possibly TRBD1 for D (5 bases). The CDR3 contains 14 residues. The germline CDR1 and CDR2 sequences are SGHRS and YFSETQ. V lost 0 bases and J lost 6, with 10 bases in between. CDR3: CASSLEPGRQPQHF. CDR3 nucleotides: TGCGCCAGCAGCTTGGAACCGGGGCGTCAGCCCCAGCATTTT.

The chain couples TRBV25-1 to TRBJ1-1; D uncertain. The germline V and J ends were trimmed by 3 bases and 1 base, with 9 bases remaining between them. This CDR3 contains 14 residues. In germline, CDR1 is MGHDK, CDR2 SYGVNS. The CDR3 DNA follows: TGTGCCAGCAGTGACCGGACTGCGAACACTGAAGCTTTCTTT. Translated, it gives CASSDRTANTEAFF.

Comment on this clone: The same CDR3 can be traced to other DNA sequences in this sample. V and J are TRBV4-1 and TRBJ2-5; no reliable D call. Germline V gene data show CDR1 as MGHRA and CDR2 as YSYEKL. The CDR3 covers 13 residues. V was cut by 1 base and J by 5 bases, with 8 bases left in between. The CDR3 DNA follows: TGCGCCAGCAGCCAAGGTCTAAGGGAGACCCAGTACTTC. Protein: CASSQGLRETQYF.